The sequence of this T cell receptor (beta chain) was determined in a study of T cells expressing NK-cell markers. The overall study: Repertoires of TCR beta were obtained from T cells sorted as CD3+CD56+NKG2C+, CD3+CD56+NKG2C- and CD3+CD56-NKG2C+. Seven sequenced donors out of eight were HCMV-seropositive, one seronegative. Notes on the study in general: Five or six donors showed dominant NKG2C+ clonotypes comprising about 1.0-8% of their CD8+ T cells.

CDR3 length equals 14 residues. A note on this clonotype: Antigen unknown.

One entry per CDR3 protein, without DNA, is what TCRdb gives after re-calling the 5' RACE reads. The sample table includes roughly 450,000 distinct CDR3 sequences. This receptor was obtained from a woman aged 50 to 65 in good health. The specimen sequenced was blood T cells: a sorted CD56 or NKG2C T cell subset, CD4+ or CD8+ T cells, or bulk PBMC T cells (not recorded which). The rearrangement links TRBV12-3 or TRBV12-4 to TRBJ2-2; TCRdb picks TRBD1, but there is no DNA to check that call. This CDR3 is CASIPGTGGRELFF.